This record covers a single TCR beta chain. The multiple sclerosis controls were treatment-naive patients, and their relapsing-remitting disease was stable or active. Bulk CD8+ and CD4+ cells came from magnetic negative isolation; CD8+ TEMRA by FACS. This specimen comes from a study of CD8 T cells in Susac syndrome. Looked up from germline, CDR1 is GTSNPN and CDR2 is SVGIG (reference sequence). V was shortened by 3 bases and J by 4 bases, with 16 bases between the two germline ends. The CDR3 is 14 amino acids. A quantity of about 0.45 to 1 ug RNA underwent reverse transcription using random hexamers. TCRdb used MiXCR to reprocess the immunoSEQ multiplex PCR reads, holding one entry per CDR3 protein. The data show about 150,000 distinct CDR3 sequences, 90% to 95% seen once.

Sequencing was performed on CD8+ T cells from PBMCs. This clonotype originated in a human donor with multiple sclerosis. The V gene is TRBV30, the J gene TRBJ2-7; TRBD2 is a possible D gene (6 bases). CDR3 nucleotides: TGTGCCTGGAGCTTACGGGGGAGCCGATACGAGCAGTACTTC. It is translated as CAWSLRGSRYEQYF.